The 28 T cell receptor beta chains below all came from one sample that was sequenced in a study of blood T cell repertoires in COVID-19. The repertoire was sequenced with immunoSEQ multiplex PCR; TCRdb's copy has only in-frame clones and lacks some. This sample has about 220,000 clones; approximately 80% occur once, and the top ten carry approximately 2.3%. Sequencing was done on a sample of peripheral blood. The receptors come from a middle-aged man who had recovered from COVID-19.

This sequence joins TRBV2 and TRBJ1-4; 10 bases fit TRBD1. The V gene's germline CDR1 is SNHLY and CDR2 FYNNEI. Trimming cost V 5 bases and J 8 bases; bases outside gene matches: 8. The CDR3 spans 15 residues. In nucleotides, the CDR3 is TGTGCCAGCAGTTGGAGCTGGACAGGGGGAGAAAAACTGTTTTTT. Amino acid sequence: CASSWSWTGGEKLFF.

The chain couples TRBV5-5 to TRBJ1-1; 11 nucleotides match TRBD1. Germline lookup yields CDR1 SGHKS and CDR2 YYEKEE (reference sequence). Germline trimming cut 3 bases from V and 5 bases from J; bases unmatched to any gene: 6. The CDR3 is 15 residues long. DNA for the CDR3: TGTGCCAGCAGCTCAGCCGGGACAGGGGGGACTGAAGCTTTCTTT. Protein product: CASSSAGTGGTEAFF.

The DNA of the CDR3 is TGTGCCAGCAGCAGGGAAAGGAGGGCTTTCTTT. It encodes CASSRERRAFF. The chain is built from TRBV7-9 and TRBJ1-1; D not certain. CDR1 SEHNR and CDR2 FQNEAQ come from the germline V gene (reference sequence). With 5 bases removed from V and 11 bases from J, the gap between germline ends came to 12 bases. The CDR3 consists of 11 residues.

The rearrangement joins TRBV6-5 to TRBJ2-7; 9 positions agree with TRBD1. CDR1 and CDR2 (germline): MNHEY, SVGAGI. V shed 6 bases and J 1 base; nucleotides not matched to a gene: 4. The CDR3 totals 14 residues. The CDR3 loop is CASSLQGASYEQYF. The CDR3, as DNA: TGTGCCAGCAGCCTACAGGGGGCTTCCTACGAGCAGTACTTC.

This chain links TRBV18 with TRBJ2-3; 9 bases align to TRBD1. Germline CDR1 KGHSH, CDR2 LQKENI. J lost 6 bases, V lost 3 bases, and 13 bases had no gene match. CDR3 length: 17 residues. Here the CDR3 reads CASSPVAGQGFLDTQYF. CDR3 coding DNA: TGTGCCAGCTCACCGGTGGCGGGACAGGGTTTTTTGGATACGCAGTATTTT.

The rearrangement links TRBV3-1 (or the pseudogene TRBV3-2) to TRBJ1-2; D is unclear. The CDR3 extends over 14 amino acids. The germline gives CDR1 LGHDT, CDR2 YNNKEL (reference sequence). Trimming pared 6 bases from V and 5 bases from J, leaving 16 bases between. The DNA of the CDR3 is TGTGCCAGCAGTCTGGGGAGCCTGCATTATGGCTACACCTTC. This encodes CASSLGSLHYGYTF.

This clone turned up a few times. The chain couples TRBV2 to TRBJ2-1; TRBD2 matches at 8 bases. After removal of 0 bases from V and 2 bases from J, the junction contained 3 bases not matched to a gene. CDR1 and CDR2 (germline): SNHLY, FYNNEI. This CDR3 is 16 amino acids long. The CDR3 loop is CASSEASGRTYNEQFF. The CDR3 DNA follows: TGTGCCAGCAGTGAAGCAAGCGGGAGAACCTACAATGAGCAGTTCTTC. Filled out from reference TRBV2 and TRBJ2-1, the complete variable domain reads EPEVTQTPSHQVTQMGQEVILRCVPISNHLYFYWYRQILGQKVEFLVSFYNNEISEKSEIFDDQFSVERPDGSNFTLKIRSTKLEDSAMYFCASSEASGRTYNEQFFGPGTRLTVL.

The chain combines TRBV7-2 with TRBJ2-3; no definite D call. The CDR3 runs to 14 residues. Looked up from germline, CDR1 is SGHTA and CDR2 is FQGNSA. Trimming left V 4 bases short and J 1 base short, with 9 bases between. As DNA, the CDR3 is TGTGCCAGCAGCTCCATGGCACGCACAGATACGCAGTATTTT. Its translation: CASSSMARTDTQYF.

V is TRBV14 and J is TRBJ1-4; D gene unclear. CDR3 length: 15 residues. The germline V and J ends were trimmed by 4 bases and 4 bases, with 13 bases remaining between them. The germline V gene encodes CDR1 SGHDN and CDR2 FVKESK. Here the CDR3 DNA reads TGTGCCAGCAGCCCATGGAACGGAGTTAATGAAAAACTGTTTTTT. Residues: CASSPWNGVNEKLFF.

The chain combines TRBV6-5 with TRBJ2-7, with TRBD2 matching 13 bases. This CDR3 spans 15 amino acids. The J segment lost 4 bases and the V segment lost 0 bases, leaving 0 bases of the junction unmatched. The germline gives CDR1 MNHEY, CDR2 SVGAGI. In DNA form, the CDR3 reads TGTGCCAGCAGTTACTCGACTAGCGGGGGGTACGAGCAGTACTTC. Its translation is CASSYSTSGGYEQYF.

The genes are TRBV19 and TRBJ2-5, with 12 bases identical to TRBD1. Trimming cost V 5 bases and J 4 bases; bases outside gene matches: 8. There are 16 residues in the CDR3. In germline, CDR1 is LNHDA, CDR2 SQIVND (reference sequence). The CDR3 DNA follows: TGTGCCAGTAGTGACCGGGACAGGGGGCTAAGAGAGACCCAGTACTTC. This translates into CASSDRDRGLRETQYF.

This chain links TRBV5-4 with TRBJ2-7; 7 nucleotides align to TRBD1. V trimming: 4 bases; J trimming: 4 bases; junction bases outside the gene matches: 8. The germline gives CDR1 SGHNT, CDR2 YYREEE (reference sequence). The CDR3 spans 14 residues. The CDR3 nucleotides are TGTGCCAGCAGCCCTAGACAGGGCACGTACGAGCAGTACTTC. Protein: CASSPRQGTYEQYF.

V gene TRBV6-1 combines with J gene TRBJ1-4, with 9 bases aligning to TRBD1. This CDR3 comprises 17 residues. Germline V gene lookup returns CDR1 MNHNS and CDR2 SASEGT. V was pared by 1 base and J by 11 bases, with 14 bases of the junction left unmatched. The DNA of the CDR3 is TGTGCCAGCAGTGAAGATAGTCGTCGACAGGGGGTGGACAAACTGTTTTTT. Translated, it gives CASSEDSRRQGVDKLFF.

The V and J genes are TRBV4-3 and TRBJ1-1; D is possibly TRBD1 (6 bases). Trimming took off 3 bases at V and 8 bases at J, with 13 bases between the two ends. Germline-derived CDR1 and CDR2 are LGHNA and YSLEER. The CDR3 has 13 residues. Here the CDR3 reads CASSHLGQTEAFF. The CDR3 DNA is TGCGCCAGCAGCCATCTAGGACAGACAGAAGCTTTCTTT.

The chain employs TRBV7-8 and TRBJ2-3; 10 positions match TRBD2. Germline V lookup: CDR1 SGHVS, CDR2 FQNEAQ. The trim removed 10 bases at V and 2 bases at J, leaving 12 bases unmatched. The length of the CDR3 is 16 residues. The CDR3 bases are TGTGCCACGGAACAAGCGGGAGGGAGGTCCACAGATACGCAGTATTTT. This translates into CATEQAGGRSTDTQYF.

This chain's CDR3 is CASSQAPTSSYEQYF. CDR3 sequence (DNA): TGCGCCAGCAGCCAAGCCCCGACTAGTTCGTACGAGCAGTACTTC. J is TRBJ2-7 and V is TRBV4-1; the D gene is possibly TRBD2 (6 bases). V was shortened by 1 base and J by 4 bases, with 14 bases between the two germline ends. CDR1 is MGHRA and CDR2 is YSYEKL in the germline V gene. The CDR3 runs 15 residues.

The V call is TRBV11-2, the J call TRBJ2-2; tentatively, D is TRBD1 (5 bases). The CDR3 covers 15 residues. Germline assignment: CDR1 SGHAT and CDR2 FQNNGV. V was clipped by 3 bases and J by 2 bases, with 10 bases between them. CDR3 region: CASSFGQTNTGELFF. CDR3 DNA sequence: TGTGCCAGCAGCTTTGGACAAACAAACACCGGGGAGCTGTTTTTT.

This chain uses TRBV19 with TRBJ2-1; 11 positions match TRBD2. V lost 6 bases to trimming and J lost 4 bases; unmatched junction nucleotides: 5. Germline values: CDR1 LNHDA, CDR2 SQIVND (reference sequence). This CDR3 is built from 15 residues. The CDR3 region is CASSPGTSGYNEQFF. The CDR3 region has the DNA TGTGCCAGTAGCCCCGGGACTAGCGGATACAATGAGCAGTTCTTC.

This clone was observed a few times. The V and J genes are TRBV4-3 and TRBJ1-6; TRBD1 agrees at 11 bases. Per the germline V gene, CDR1 is LGHNA and CDR2 is YSLEER. CDR3 length equals 15 residues. V trimming: 1 base; J trimming: 9 bases; junction bases outside the gene matches: 2. The CDR3 nucleotides read TGCGCCAGCAGCCAAGTGGGACAGGGGGGTTCACCCCTCCACTTT. This encodes CASSQVGQGGSPLHF.

This sequence joins TRBV5-6 and TRBJ1-4, with D uncertain. With 3 bases removed from V and 8 bases from J, the gap between germline ends came to 11 bases. The CDR3 spans 13 residues. Germline lookup yields CDR1 SGHDT and CDR2 YYEEEE. The CDR3 reads CASSSDLEEKLFF. In nucleotides, the CDR3 is TGTGCCAGCAGCTCTGACCTGGAGGAAAAACTGTTTTTT.

V is TRBV7-2 and J is TRBJ2-5; D might be TRBD2 (6 bases). The CDR3 is 14 amino acids. The germline V gene has CDR1 SGHTA and CDR2 FQGNSA. V gave up 1 base and J gave up 1 base, with 7 bases separating them. CDR3: CASSLGGVQETQYF. CDR3 in DNA: TGTGCCAGCAGCTTAGGGGGGGTCCAAGAGACCCAGTACTTC.

The table lists this clone with many counts. This CDR3 reads CASSVATGGYGYTF. The CDR3 nucleotides are TGTGCCAGCAGCGTAGCTACAGGGGGCTATGGCTACACCTTC. V is TRBV9 and J is TRBJ1-2; the match to TRBD1 covers 8 bases. CDR1 and CDR2 (germline): SGDLS, YYNGEE. The CDR3 is 14 amino acids. The V gene end was trimmed by 0 bases and the J gene end by 4 bases; junction bases not matched to a gene: 2. The complete variable domain, with remaining parts taken from reference TRBV9 and TRBJ1-2, reads DSGVTQTPKHLITATGQRVTLRCSPRSGDLSVYWYQQSLDQGLQFLIQYYNGEERAKGNILERFSAQQFPDLHSELNLSSLELGDSALYFCASSVATGGYGYTFGSGTRLTVV.

V and J are TRBV10-3 and TRBJ2-7; 11 bases map to TRBD1. From germline, CDR1 is ENHRY and CDR2 SYGVKD. V was pared by 1 base and J by 3 bases, with 5 bases of the junction left unmatched. The CDR3 runs to 16 residues. The CDR3 region has the DNA TGTGCCATCAGTGAGTTGGGACAGGGGGTCAACTACGAGCAGTACTTC. The encoded protein is CAISELGQGVNYEQYF.

The chain has TRBV5-1 and TRBJ1-1; TRBD1 is a possible D gene (5 bases). V lost 3 bases, J lost 1 base, and 7 bases lay in between. Germline CDR1 and CDR2: SGHRS and YFSETQ. The CDR3 is 13 amino acids. The CDR3 loop reads CASSSTGNTEAFF. The CDR3 region has the DNA TGCGCCAGCAGCTCAACAGGGAACACTGAAGCTTTCTTT. Full variable domain (rest looked up from reference TRBV5-1 and TRBJ1-1): KAGVTQTPRYLIKTRGQQVTLSCSPISGHRSVSWYQQTPGQGLQFLFEYFSETQRNKGNFPGRFSGRQFSNSRSEMNVSTLELGDSALYLCASSSTGNTEAFFGQGTRLTVV.

The chain couples TRBV30 to TRBJ2-3; the match to TRBD2 covers 15 bases. V shed 3 bases, J shed 5 bases, and the junction held 3 bases outside the gene matches. Germline CDR1 is GTSNPN and CDR2 is SVGIG (reference sequence). The CDR3 is made up of 15 amino acids. Here the CDR3 DNA reads TGTGCCTGGAGGCGGACTAGCGGGGGGGGAGATACGCAGTATTTT. Amino acid sequence: CAWRRTSGGGDTQYF.

This rearrangement joins TRBV7-8 to TRBJ2-7, with D tentatively TRBD1 (5 bases). The CDR3 length is 13 residues. Germline CDR1 is SGHVS and CDR2 is FQNEAQ. Deletions cut 6 bases from V and 6 bases from J, with 15 bases between. CDR3 residues: CASSTGRGFEQYF. DNA for the CDR3: TGTGCCAGCAGTACAGGCCGTGGTTTCGAGCAGTACTTC.

The CDR3 sequence: CASSLGTGNNSPLHF. The DNA for the CDR3 is TGTGCCAGCAGCCTTGGGACAGGGAATAATTCACCCCTCCACTTT. V usage is TRBV7-9 and J usage is TRBJ1-6, with 9 bases lining up with TRBD1. The CDR3 loop spans 15 amino acids. Germline assignment: CDR1 SEHNR and CDR2 FQNEAQ (reference sequence). The V gene end was trimmed by 5 bases and the J gene end by 5 bases; junction bases not matched to a gene: 4.

The chain recombines TRBV28 with TRBJ2-3, with D possibly being TRBD2 (5 bases). With 6 bases removed from V and 5 bases from J, the gap between germline ends came to 9 bases. Germline V gene data show CDR1 as MDHEN and CDR2 as SYDVKM. This CDR3 is built from 12 residues. The CDR3 DNA reads TGTGCCAGCAGAGCCGAGGGAGATACGCAGTATTTT. Translated: CASRAEGDTQYF.